This T cell receptor (beta chain) was captured in a study of a mutant IDH1 vaccine in newly diagnosed glioma. Study background: Therapy received beforehand was radiotherapy, temozolomide, or both, with most patients given both. Study outcomes and limitations: Changes to the top peripheral T cell clonotypes appeared unrelated to pseudoprogression.

Time point noted: week 5, during vaccination. Every vaccine dose comprised 300 ug of mutant IDH1 20-mer peptide plus topical imiquimod. Notes on this clone: What it binds is unknown.

CDR3 size: 14 residues. The trim removed 6 bases at V and 4 bases at J, leaving 8 bases unmatched. Germline assignment: CDR1 MNHEY and CDR2 SVGAGI. Sequencing used immunoSEQ multiplex PCR; TCRdb keeps in-frame clones, though not all of them. The sample has some 30,000 clones, about 89% seen once. The genes are TRBV6-5 and TRBJ1-1; the match to TRBD1 covers 7 bases. Sequencing used PBMCs, obtained from a glioma patient whose treatment included an IDH1 peptide vaccine. The clonotype comes from a man aged 18-30 years with glioma. The CDR3 loop reads CASSSGTAPTEAFF. The CDR3 bases are TGTGCCAGCAGCTCTGGGACAGCCCCCACTGAAGCTTTCTTT.